This T cell receptor beta chain appears in the sequencing data of a study of blood T cell repertoires in COVID-19. Study details: Samples representing acute and convalescent COVID-19 were sourced from the United States, Italy and Spain. T cells, B-cell-depleted T cells, or PBMCs supplied cDNA or gDNA.

This clone was observed a few times. The Seattle site enrolled patients during active infection and followed them longitudinally. The CDR3 has 17 amino acids. The germline V and J ends were trimmed by 1 base and 1 base, with 11 bases remaining between them. Germline CDR1 LGHNA, CDR2 YSLEER. In the original analysis: Reference gene primer amplification yielded estimated nucleated cell counts. The table came from immunoSEQ multiplex PCR; TCRdb's copy has only in-frame clones and leaves some out. V and J calls and clone size are as listed in that table; D and trimming were resolved from the DNA. The table shows approximately 160,000 clones, with roughly 86% occurring only once.

The TCR comes from a man aged 60 to 75 with COVID-19, enrolled during active disease. This chain uses TRBV4-3 with TRBJ2-6; a weak D match, TRBD1 (5 bases). Specimen: peripheral blood. In nucleotides, the CDR3 is TGCGCCAGCAGCCAAGTTATAGCAGGGTCTGGGGCCAACGTCCTGACTTTC. Encoded protein: CASSQVIAGSGANVLTF.